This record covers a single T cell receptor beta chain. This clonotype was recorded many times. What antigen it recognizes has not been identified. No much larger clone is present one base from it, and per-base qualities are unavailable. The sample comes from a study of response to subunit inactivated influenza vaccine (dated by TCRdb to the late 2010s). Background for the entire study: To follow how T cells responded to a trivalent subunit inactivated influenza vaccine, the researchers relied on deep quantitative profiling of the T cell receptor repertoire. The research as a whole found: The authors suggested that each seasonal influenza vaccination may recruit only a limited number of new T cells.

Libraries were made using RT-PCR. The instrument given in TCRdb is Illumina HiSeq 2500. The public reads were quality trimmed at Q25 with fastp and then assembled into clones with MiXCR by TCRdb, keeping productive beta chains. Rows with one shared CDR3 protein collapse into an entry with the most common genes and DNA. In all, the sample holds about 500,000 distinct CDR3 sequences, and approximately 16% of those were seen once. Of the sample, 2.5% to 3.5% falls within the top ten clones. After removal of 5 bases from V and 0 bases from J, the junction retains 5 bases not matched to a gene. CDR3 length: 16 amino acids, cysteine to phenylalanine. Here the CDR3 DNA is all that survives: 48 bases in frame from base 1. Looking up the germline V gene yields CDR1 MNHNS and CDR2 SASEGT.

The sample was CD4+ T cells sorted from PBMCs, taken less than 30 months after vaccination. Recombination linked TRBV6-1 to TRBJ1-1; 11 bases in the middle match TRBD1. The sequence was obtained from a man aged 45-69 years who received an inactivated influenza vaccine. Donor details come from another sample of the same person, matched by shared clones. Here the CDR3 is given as CASSIRTGGMNTEAFF. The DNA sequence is TGTGCCAGCAGTATCCGGACAGGGGGCATGAACACTGAAGCTTTCTTT.